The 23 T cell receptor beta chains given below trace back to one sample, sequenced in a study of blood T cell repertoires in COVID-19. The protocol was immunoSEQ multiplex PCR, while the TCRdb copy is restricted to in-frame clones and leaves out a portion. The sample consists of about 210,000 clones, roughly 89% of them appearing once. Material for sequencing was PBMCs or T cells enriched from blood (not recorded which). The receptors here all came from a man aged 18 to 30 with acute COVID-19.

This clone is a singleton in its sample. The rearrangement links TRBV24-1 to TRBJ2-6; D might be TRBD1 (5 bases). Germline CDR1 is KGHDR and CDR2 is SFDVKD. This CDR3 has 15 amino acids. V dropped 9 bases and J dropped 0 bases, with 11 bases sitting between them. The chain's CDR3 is CATGTRDSGANVLTF. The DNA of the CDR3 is TGTGCCACCGGAACCAGGGACTCTGGGGCCAACGTCCTGACTTTC.

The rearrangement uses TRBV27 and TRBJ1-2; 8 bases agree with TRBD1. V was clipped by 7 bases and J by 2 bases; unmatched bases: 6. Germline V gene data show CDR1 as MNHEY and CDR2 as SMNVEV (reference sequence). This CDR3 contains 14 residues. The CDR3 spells CASNSGQGNYGYTF. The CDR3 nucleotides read TGTGCCAGCAACTCCGGACAGGGAAACTATGGCTACACCTTC.

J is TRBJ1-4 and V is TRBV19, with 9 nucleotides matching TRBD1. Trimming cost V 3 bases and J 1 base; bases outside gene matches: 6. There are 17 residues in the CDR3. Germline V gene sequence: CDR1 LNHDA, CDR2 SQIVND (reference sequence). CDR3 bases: TGTGCCAGTAGTATTCTCTTGGGACAGGGAACTAATGAAAAACTGTTTTTT. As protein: CASSILLGQGTNEKLFF.

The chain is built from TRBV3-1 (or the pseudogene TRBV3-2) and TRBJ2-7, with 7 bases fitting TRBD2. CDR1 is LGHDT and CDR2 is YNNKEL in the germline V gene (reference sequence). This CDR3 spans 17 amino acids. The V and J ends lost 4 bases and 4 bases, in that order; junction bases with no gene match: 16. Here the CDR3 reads CASSPRSLADTGYEQYF. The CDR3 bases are TGTGCCAGCAGCCCCAGGAGTCTAGCGGATACCGGATACGAGCAGTACTTC.

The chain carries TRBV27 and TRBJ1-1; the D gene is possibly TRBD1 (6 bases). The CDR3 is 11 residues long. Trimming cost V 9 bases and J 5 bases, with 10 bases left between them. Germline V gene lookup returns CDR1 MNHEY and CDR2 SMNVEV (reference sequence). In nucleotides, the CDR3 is TGTGCCAGTTCGGACAGTACTGAAGCTTTCTTT. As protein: CASSDSTEAFF.

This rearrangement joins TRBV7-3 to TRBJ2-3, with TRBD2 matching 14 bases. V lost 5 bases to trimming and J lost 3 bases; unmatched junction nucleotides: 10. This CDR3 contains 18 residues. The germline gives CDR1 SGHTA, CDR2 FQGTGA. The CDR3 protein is CASSIGGTSGRATDTQYF. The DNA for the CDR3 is TGTGCCAGCAGCATAGGGGGGACTAGCGGGAGAGCGACAGATACGCAGTATTTT.

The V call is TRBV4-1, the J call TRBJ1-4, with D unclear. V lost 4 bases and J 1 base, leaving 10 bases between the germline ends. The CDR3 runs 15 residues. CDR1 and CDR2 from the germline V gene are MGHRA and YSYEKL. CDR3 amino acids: CASSPEWLTNEKLFF. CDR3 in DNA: TGCGCCAGCAGCCCAGAGTGGCTAACTAATGAAAAACTGTTTTTT.

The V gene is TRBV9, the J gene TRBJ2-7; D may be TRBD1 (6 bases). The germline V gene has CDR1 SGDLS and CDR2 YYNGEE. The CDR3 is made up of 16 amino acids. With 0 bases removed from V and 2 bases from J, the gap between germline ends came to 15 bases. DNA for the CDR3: TGTGCCAGCAGCGTAGAGGACAGCCCTGGGACCTACGAGCAGTACTTC. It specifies CASSVEDSPGTYEQYF.

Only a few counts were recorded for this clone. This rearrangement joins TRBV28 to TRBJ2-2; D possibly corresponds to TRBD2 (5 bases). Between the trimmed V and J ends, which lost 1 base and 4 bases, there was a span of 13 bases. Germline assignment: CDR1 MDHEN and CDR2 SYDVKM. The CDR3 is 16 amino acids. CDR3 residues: CASSLFRGSGTGELFF. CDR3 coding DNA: TGTGCCAGCAGTTTATTTCGAGGGAGCGGCACCGGGGAGCTGTTTTTT.

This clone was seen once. The CDR3 is CASSQILFGGNEQFF. The CDR3, as DNA: TGTGCCAGCAGCCAAATTCTTTTTGGAGGCAATGAGCAGTTCTTC. The V call is TRBV3-1 (or the pseudogene TRBV3-2), the J call TRBJ2-1; a weak D match, TRBD2 (5 bases). The CDR3 covers 15 residues. The germline CDR1 and CDR2 sequences are LGHDT and YNNKEL (reference sequence). V lost 2 bases, J lost 6 bases, and 14 bases lay in between.

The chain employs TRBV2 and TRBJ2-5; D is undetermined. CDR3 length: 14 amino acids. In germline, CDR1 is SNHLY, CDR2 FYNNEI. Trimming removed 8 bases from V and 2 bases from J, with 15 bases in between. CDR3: CASCLMRGQETQYF. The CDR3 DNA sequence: TGTGCCAGCTGTTTAATGAGAGGACAAGAGACCCAGTACTTC. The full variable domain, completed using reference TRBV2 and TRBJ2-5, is EPEVTQTPSHQVTQMGQEVILRCVPISNHLYFYWYRQILGQKVEFLVSFYNNEISEKSEIFDDQFSVERPDGSNFTLKIRSTKLEDSAMYFCASCLMRGQETQYFGPGTRLLVL.

This chain's CDR3 is CASSSGTSESYEQYF. The CDR3 bases are TGTGCCAGCAGCTCCGGGACTAGCGAATCCTACGAGCAGTACTTC. The rearrangement joins TRBV6-5 to TRBJ2-7, with 10 bases lining up with TRBD2. The CDR3 has 15 amino acids. V lost 6 bases and J lost 1; bases outside the gene matches: 6. CDR1 is MNHEY and CDR2 is SVGAGI in the germline V gene.

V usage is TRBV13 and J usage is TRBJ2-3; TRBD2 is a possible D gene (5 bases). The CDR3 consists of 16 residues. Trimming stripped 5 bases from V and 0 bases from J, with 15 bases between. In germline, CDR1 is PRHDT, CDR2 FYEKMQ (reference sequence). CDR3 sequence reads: CASSGKRSRSTDTQYF. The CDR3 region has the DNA TGTGCCAGCAGCGGAAAGCGGTCGAGAAGCACAGATACGCAGTATTTT. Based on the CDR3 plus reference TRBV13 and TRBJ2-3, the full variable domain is AAGVIQSPRHLIKEKRETATLKCYPIPRHDTVYWYQQGPGQDPQFLISFYEKMQSDKGSIPDRFSAQQFSDYHSELNMSSLELGDSALYFCASSGKRSRSTDTQYFGPGTRLTVL.

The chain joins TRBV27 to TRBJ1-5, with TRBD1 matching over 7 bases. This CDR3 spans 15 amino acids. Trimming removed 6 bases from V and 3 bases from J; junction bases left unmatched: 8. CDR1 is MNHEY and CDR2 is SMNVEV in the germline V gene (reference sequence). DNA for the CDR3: TGTGCCAGCAGCCCTACAGGGGCTTCCAATCAGCCCCAGCATTTT. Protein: CASSPTGASNQPQHF.

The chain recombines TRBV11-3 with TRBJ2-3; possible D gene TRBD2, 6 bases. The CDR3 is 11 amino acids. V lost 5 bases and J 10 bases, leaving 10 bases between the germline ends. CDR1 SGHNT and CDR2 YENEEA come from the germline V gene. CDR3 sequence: CASSLGEAQYF. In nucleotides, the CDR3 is TGTGCCAGCAGCCTAGGGGAGGCGCAGTATTTT.

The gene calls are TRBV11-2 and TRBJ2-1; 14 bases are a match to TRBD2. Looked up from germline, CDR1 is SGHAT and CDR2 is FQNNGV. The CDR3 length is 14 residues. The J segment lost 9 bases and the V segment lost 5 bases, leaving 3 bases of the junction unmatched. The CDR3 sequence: CASSPGLAGGEQFF. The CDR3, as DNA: TGTGCCAGCAGCCCAGGACTAGCGGGAGGTGAGCAGTTCTTC.

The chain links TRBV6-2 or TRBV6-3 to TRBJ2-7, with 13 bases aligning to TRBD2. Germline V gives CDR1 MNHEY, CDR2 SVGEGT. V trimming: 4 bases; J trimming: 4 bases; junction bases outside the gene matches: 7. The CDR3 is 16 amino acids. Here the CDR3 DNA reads TGTGCCAGCAGTTTTAGACTAGCGGGAGGCTTATACGAGCAGTACTTC. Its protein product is CASSFRLAGGLYEQYF.

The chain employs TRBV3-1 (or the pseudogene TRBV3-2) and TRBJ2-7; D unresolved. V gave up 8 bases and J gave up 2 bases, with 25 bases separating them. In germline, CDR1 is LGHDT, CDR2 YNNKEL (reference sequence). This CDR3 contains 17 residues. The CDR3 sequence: CASSPSEGTLSPYEQYF. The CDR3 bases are TGTGCCAGCTCTCCCAGCGAAGGAACCCTTTCCCCCTACGAGCAGTACTTC.

In nucleotides, the CDR3 is TGTGCCAGCAGCCCCGGGACTAGCGCTAGAAATGAGCAGTTCTTC. Its protein is CASSPGTSARNEQFF. V gene TRBV3-1 (or the pseudogene TRBV3-2) combines with J gene TRBJ2-1, with 10 nucleotides matching TRBD2. CDR3 size: 15 residues. With V trimmed by 4 bases and J by 7 bases, 7 bases remained unmatched. Per the germline V gene, CDR1 is LGHDT and CDR2 is YNNKEL (reference sequence).

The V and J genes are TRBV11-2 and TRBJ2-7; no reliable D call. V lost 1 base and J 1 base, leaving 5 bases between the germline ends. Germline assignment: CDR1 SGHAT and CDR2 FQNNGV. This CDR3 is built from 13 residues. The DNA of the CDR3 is TGTGCCAGCAGCTTAGCCAGTTCCTACGAGCAGTACTTC. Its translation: CASSLASSYEQYF.

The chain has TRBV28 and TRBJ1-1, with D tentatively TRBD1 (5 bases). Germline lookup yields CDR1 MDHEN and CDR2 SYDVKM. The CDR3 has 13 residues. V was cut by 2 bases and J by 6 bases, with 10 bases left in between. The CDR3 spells CASSLVGGAEAFF. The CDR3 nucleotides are TGTGCCAGCAGTTTAGTAGGAGGGGCTGAAGCTTTCTTT.

The CDR3 coding sequence is TGTGCCAGCAGTTTCTGGACAGGGGCCTCCTACGAGCAGTACTTC. Its translation is CASSFWTGASYEQYF. This chain joins TRBV28 and TRBJ2-7; 9 bases match TRBD1. CDR1 MDHEN and CDR2 SYDVKM come from the germline V gene. The J segment lost 0 bases and the V segment lost 3 bases, leaving 3 bases of the junction unmatched. The CDR3 totals 15 residues.

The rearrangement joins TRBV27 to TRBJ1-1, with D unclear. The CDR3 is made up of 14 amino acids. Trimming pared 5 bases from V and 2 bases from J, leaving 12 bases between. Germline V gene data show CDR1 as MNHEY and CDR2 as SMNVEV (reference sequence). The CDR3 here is CASSGSESNTEAFF. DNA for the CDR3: TGTGCCAGCAGTGGGTCGGAGTCCAACACTGAAGCTTTCTTT.